These 3 T cell receptor beta chains originate from one sample sequenced in a study of shared clonotypes between healthy human individuals. Terminally differentiated effector memory CD45RA+ cells were excluded by CCR7 positive selection of CD45RO-negative cells. TCRdb keeps only in-frame clones here, not all; method: immunoSEQ multiplex PCR. The table includes hundreds of thousands of clones, approximately 95% detected once. Material: naive CD8+ T cells sorted from blood. The receptors stem from a woman aged 25 to 45 in good health.

The chain has TRBV27 and TRBJ1-5; 9 nucleotides line up with TRBD1. The germline gives CDR1 MNHEY, CDR2 SMNVEV (reference sequence). J lost 3 bases, V lost 1 base, and 4 bases had no gene match. This CDR3 spans 16 amino acids. The CDR3 sequence: CASSLWGTGNNQPQHF. The CDR3 nucleotides are TGTGCCAGCAGTTTATGGGGGACAGGGAACAATCAGCCCCAGCATTTT.

The gene calls are TRBV2 and TRBJ2-2, with D uncertain. Germline CDR1 and CDR2: SNHLY and FYNNEI. Trimming pared 4 bases from V and 1 base from J, leaving 7 bases between. The CDR3 is 14 amino acids. The CDR3 here is CASSGIGNTGELFF. CDR3 in DNA: TGTGCCAGCAGTGGTATAGGGAACACCGGGGAGCTGTTTTTT.

This clone was observed once. The chain couples TRBV29-1 to TRBJ2-2; 8 bases agree with TRBD2. V shed 0 bases and J 8 bases; nucleotides not matched to a gene: 5. In germline, CDR1 is SQVTM, CDR2 ANQGSEA. The CDR3 runs 14 residues. The CDR3 sequence is CSVEDPGRGGELFF. The CDR3, as DNA: TGCAGCGTTGAAGATCCCGGGAGGGGGGGGGAGCTGTTTTTT.